The rows below give T cell receptor beta chains drawn from one sample of a study of cytomegalovirus exposure and HLA in healthy donors. Sequenced by immunoSEQ multiplex PCR; TCRdb stores in-frame clones only, minus some. The table has more than 80,000 clones, 81% seen once. The sequenced sample was PBMCs. The receptors here all came from a girl aged 2 to 9 in good health and CMV-seropositive. Both conserved end residues are part of each CDR3. A D gene is named only where the DNA matches it firmly. Clone size, where shown, is once, few, many, or a class for clones that have expanded.

clone_size,j_call,v_call,d_call,cdr3_nt,cdr3_aa
.,TRBJ2-1,TRBV5-1,TRBD2,TGCGCCAGCAGCTTGTCGGGACTAGCGGGAGGGGTTGGTGATGAGCAGTTCTTC,CASSLSGLAGGVGDEQFF
once,TRBJ2-7,TRBV15,.,TGTGCCACCAGCAGCACACTGGGCAAGCAGTACTTC,CATSSTLGKQYF
few,TRBJ2-1,TRBV4-1,TRBD2,TGCGCCAGCGGCGAACTAGCGGGATACTACAATGAGCAGTTCTTC,CASGELAGYYNEQFF
.,TRBJ1-1,TRBV4-2,.,TGTGCCAGCAGCCAAGAAGCCCCCGGCACTGAAGCTTTCTTT,CASSQEAPGTEAFF
.,TRBJ1-1,TRBV7-9,.,TGTGCCAGCAGCTTAGAGGGGGAAGCTTTCTTT,CASSLEGEAFF
.,TRBJ1-2,TRBV10-1,TRBD1,TGCGCCAGCAGCAGGACAGGGACGGGTGGCTACACCTTC,CASSRTGTGGYTF
.,TRBJ1-1,TRBV5-4,.,TGTGCCAGCAGCTTGGCCCGAGGGAACACTGAAGCTTTCTTT,CASSLARGNTEAFF
.,TRBJ1-2,TRBV7-2,.,TGTGCCAGCAGCTTAAAGGCTTTCGGCGGGGCTGGCTATGGCTACACCTTC,CASSLKAFGGAGYGYTF
.,TRBJ2-1,TRBV29-1,TRBD2,TGCAGCGTTGACGGACTAGCGGTTATGGACAATGAGCAGTTCTTC,CSVDGLAVMDNEQFF
.,TRBJ1-5,TRBV30,TRBD1,TGTGCCTGGAGTGCGACAGGGGGCGGTCAGCCCCAGCATTTT,CAWSATGGGQPQHF
.,TRBJ2-1,TRBV5-1,TRBD2,TGCGCCAGCAGCTTGGCTCGCGGGAGCGATGAGCAGTTCTTC,CASSLARGSDEQFF
.,TRBJ2-7,TRBV7-6,.,TGTGCCAGCAGGGGCCCCGACCCCGTAAACTGCGAGCAGTACTTC,CASRGPDPVNCEQYF
.,TRBJ2-7,TRBV28,TRBD1,TGTGCCAGCAGTTACGGGACAGGGGATCCCTACGAGCAGTACTTC,CASSYGTGDPYEQYF
.,TRBJ2-5,TRBV15,TRBD1,TGTGCCACCAGCAGGGGGGACAGCCTAGAGACCCAGTACTTC,CATSRGDSLETQYF
.,TRBJ1-1,TRBV6-6,.,TGTGCCAGCAGAGAGACTGAAGCTTTCTTT,CASRETEAFF
.,TRBJ1-4,TRBV25-1,TRBD1,TGTGCCAGCAGTGAGTGGACAGGCAAAAATGAAAAACTGTTTTTT,CASSEWTGKNEKLFF
.,TRBJ1-2,TRBV5-1,.,TGCGCCAGCAGCTCGATGGGGGGTTCAGAATATGGCTACACCTTC,CASSSMGGSEYGYTF
once,TRBJ2-1,TRBV4-3,.,TGCGCCAGCAGCCGGGACAACTACAATGAGCAGTTCTTC,CASSRDNYNEQFF
.,TRBJ1-2,TRBV13,.,TGTGCCAGCAGCTTATTCCAGGAACCCTATGGCTACACCTTC,CASSLFQEPYGYTF
.,TRBJ2-1,TRBV7-2,TRBD2,TGTGCCAGCAGCTTACTAGCGGGGAACTACAATGAGCAGTTCTTC,CASSLLAGNYNEQFF
.,TRBJ2-2,TRBV30,TRBD1,TGTGCCTGGACCGGGACAGGTAACACCGGGGAGCTGTTTTTT,CAWTGTGNTGELFF
.,TRBJ1-2,TRBV10-1,TRBD1,TGCGCCATCCTACAGGGGCTTGATGGCTACACCTTC,CAILQGLDGYTF
.,TRBJ2-1,TRBV5-4,.,TGTGCCAGCAGCTCAACGGATGAGCAGTTCTTC,CASSSTDEQFF